These 18 T cell receptor beta chains originate from one sample sequenced in a study of blood T cell repertoires in COVID-19. Some clones are missing from TCRdb's copy, which holds only in-frame ones; the method was immunoSEQ multiplex PCR. The sample consists of more than 85,000 clones, approximately 91% of them appearing once. Sequencing input: peripheral blood. These receptors all stem from a man between 60 and 75 years old with acute or convalescent COVID-19.

This chain links TRBV10-2 with TRBJ1-3, with D unclear. Germline CDR1 WSHSY, CDR2 SAAADI. V was trimmed by 2 bases and J by 3 bases, leaving 11 bases between them. The CDR3 contains 15 residues. CDR3 DNA sequence: TGCGCCAGCAGTGAGGATGGCACAGTTGGAAACACCATATATTTT. Amino acids: CASSEDGTVGNTIYF.

The V and J genes are TRBV19 and TRBJ2-3, with D possibly matching TRBD1 (6 bases). V was shortened by 4 bases and J by 1 base, with 6 bases between the two germline ends. In germline, CDR1 is LNHDA, CDR2 SQIVND (reference sequence). This CDR3 has 13 residues. CDR3 in DNA: TGTGCCAGTAGTACAGGGGGCACAGATACGCAGTATTTT. Residues: CASSTGGTDTQYF.

V usage is TRBV19 and J usage is TRBJ2-2, with D possibly matching TRBD2 (6 bases). The CDR3 sequence is 14 residues long. Trimming stripped 3 bases from V and 3 bases from J, with 8 bases between. Germline V lookup: CDR1 LNHDA, CDR2 SQIVND (reference sequence). CDR3 amino acids: CASSMRRDTGELFF. The CDR3 DNA sequence: TGTGCCAGTAGTATGAGGAGGGACACCGGGGAGCTGTTTTTT.

This chain connects TRBV4-2 to TRBJ2-3, with unresolved D. The CDR3 sequence is 11 residues long. Germline V gene sequence: CDR1 LGHNA, CDR2 YNFKEQ. Deletions cut 8 bases from V and 4 bases from J, with 7 bases between. The CDR3: CASSMADTQYF. CDR3 DNA sequence: TGTGCCAGCTCTATGGCAGATACGCAGTATTTT.

This chain uses TRBV18 with TRBJ1-5; a possible D gene is TRBD1 (5 bases). Germline V lookup: CDR1 KGHSH, CDR2 LQKENI. The CDR3 is made up of 16 amino acids. V was pared by 1 base and J by 0 bases, with 10 bases between. CDR3 region: CASSPQGADSNQPQHF. DNA of the CDR3: TGTGCCAGCTCACCACAAGGGGCGGATAGCAATCAGCCCCAGCATTTT.

This clone occurred once. This chain links TRBV9 with TRBJ1-2; the D is unclear. The CDR3 spans 12 residues. The V end lost 3 bases, the J end lost 5 bases, and 8 bases lay between the germline ends. The V gene's germline CDR1 is SGDLS and CDR2 YYNGEE. The CDR3: CASSDARYGYTF. The CDR3 DNA sequence: TGTGCCAGCAGCGACGCCAGGTATGGCTACACCTTC.

This clone was picked up a small number of times. The chain joins TRBV5-1 to TRBJ2-7, with 9 bases fitting TRBD2. Germline assignment: CDR1 SGHRS and CDR2 YFSETQ. There are 16 residues in the CDR3. Losses at the gene ends were 1 base for V and 4 bases for J; bases not matched to a gene: 9. The CDR3 coding sequence is TGCGCCAGCAGCTTGCATGTGGCGGGAGGGGATTACGAGCAGTACTTC. Encoded protein: CASSLHVAGGDYEQYF.

The gene calls are TRBV10-3 and TRBJ2-1; 8 nucleotides agree with TRBD2. This CDR3 region has 14 residues. V was clipped by 2 bases and J by 8 bases; unmatched bases: 5. Germline-derived CDR1 and CDR2 are ENHRY and SYGVKD. The CDR3 sequence: CAISEGTRSDEQFF. Here the CDR3 DNA reads TGTGCCATCAGTGAGGGGACTAGATCAGATGAGCAGTTCTTC.

The rearrangement links TRBV20-1 to TRBJ1-2; a weak D match, TRBD1 (5 bases). Germline CDR1 DFQATT, CDR2 SNEGSKA (reference sequence). The CDR3 spans 11 residues. Between the trimmed V and J ends, which lost 6 bases and 8 bases, there was a span of 13 bases. CDR3 sequence reads: CSASGGVGYTF. The CDR3, as DNA: TGCAGTGCCAGCGGAGGGGTCGGCTACACCTTC.

V usage is TRBV10-2 and J usage is TRBJ2-1, with 7 bases aligning to TRBD1. Germline CDR1 and CDR2: WSHSY and SAAADI. The CDR3 extends over 17 amino acids. J gave up 7 bases and V 3 bases, and 15 bases lay outside the gene matches. DNA for the CDR3: TGCGCCAGCAGTGACCACTCAGGGGGTAGGACGTTGAATGAGCAGTTCTTC. This encodes CASSDHSGGRTLNEQFF.

This clone was counted a few times. The CDR3 DNA sequence: TGTGCCACCAGTGATACCAGGACAGGGAATCAGCCCCAGCATTTT. It yields the protein CATSDTRTGNQPQHF. The chain links TRBV24-1 to TRBJ1-5; 8 bases are shared with TRBD1. With V trimmed by 3 bases and J by 4 bases, 4 bases remained unmatched. CDR1 KGHDR and CDR2 SFDVKD come from the germline V gene. The CDR3 length is 15 residues.

This chain connects TRBV21-1 to TRBJ2-7; TRBD1, the D gene given by the table, was not confirmed from the DNA. TRBV21-1 is tagged as a pseudogene. The length of the CDR3 is 14 residues. CDR3 nucleotide sequence: TGTGCCAGCAGCAAGACAGGGGTTACCTACGAGCAGTACTTC. Its protein is CASSKTGVTYEQYF.

The gene calls are TRBV6-2 or TRBV6-3 and TRBJ1-2; TRBD1 might be the D (5 bases). V lost 5 bases to trimming and J lost 8 bases, with 15 bases between them. There are 13 residues in the CDR3. CDR1 MNHEY and CDR2 SVGEGT come from the germline V gene. DNA of the CDR3: TGTGCCAGCAGTACCCGGGACTCGACAGGCTACACCTTC. It yields the protein CASSTRDSTGYTF.

The chain is built from TRBV27 and TRBJ2-6, with no clear D. V gave up 6 bases and J gave up 0 bases, with 6 bases separating them. The CDR3 runs to 14 residues. In germline, CDR1 is MNHEY, CDR2 SMNVEV (reference sequence). The CDR3 bases are TGTGCCAGCAGCCGGAGCTCTGGGGCCAACGTCCTGACTTTC. Translation gives CASSRSSGANVLTF. Full variable domain (missing parts from reference TRBV27 and TRBJ2-6): EAQVTQNPRYLITVTGKKLTVTCSQNMNHEYMSWYRQDPGLGLRQIYYSMNVEVTDKGDVPEGYKVSRKEKRNFPLILESPSPNQTSLYFCASSRSSGANVLTFGAGSRLTVL.

The chain uses TRBV7-2 and TRBJ2-7, with 14 bases aligning to TRBD2. V trimming: 3 bases; J trimming: 1 base; junction bases outside the gene matches: 2. Germline V lookup: CDR1 SGHTA, CDR2 FQGNSA. The CDR3 is 16 residues long. The CDR3 DNA reads as TGTGCCAGCAGCTTGGGGACTAGCGGGAGTTCCTACGAGCAGTACTTC. This encodes CASSLGTSGSSYEQYF.

This clone was detected once. The chain links TRBV18 to TRBJ1-4, with 9 positions matching TRBD1. Losses at the gene ends were 2 bases for V and 14 bases for J; bases not matched to a gene: 6. This CDR3 has 13 amino acids. The germline CDR1 and CDR2 sequences are KGHSH and LQKENI. This CDR3 is CASSPNPDRGLFF. The CDR3 bases are TGTGCCAGCTCACCAAATCCGGACAGGGGCCTGTTTTTT.

The chain has TRBV9 and TRBJ2-1; TRBD1 is a possible D gene (5 bases). The V end was cut by 0 bases, the J end by 2 bases, with 9 bases between. The germline gives CDR1 SGDLS, CDR2 YYNGEE. This CDR3 has 15 residues. CDR3 nucleotides: TGTGCCAGCAGCGTAGAAGGGGTGGCCTACAATGAGCAGTTCTTC. Translated: CASSVEGVAYNEQFF. The full variable domain, rest sourced from reference TRBV9 and TRBJ2-1, is DSGVTQTPKHLITATGQRVTLRCSPRSGDLSVYWYQQSLDQGLQFLIQYYNGEERAKGNILERFSAQQFPDLHSELNLSSLELGDSALYFCASSVEGVAYNEQFFGPGTRLTVL.

The chain has TRBV7-9 and TRBJ1-6; D is uncertain. Trimming left V 1 base short and J 2 bases short, with 3 bases between. The CDR3 has 14 amino acids. The germline V gene encodes CDR1 SEHNR and CDR2 FQNEAQ (reference sequence). CDR3 amino acids: CASSLDTYNSPLHF. The DNA of the CDR3 is TGTGCCAGCAGCTTAGACACCTATAATTCACCCCTCCACTTT. The full variable domain, its missing parts supplied by reference TRBV7-9 and TRBJ1-6, is DTGVSQNPRHKITKRGQNVTFRCDPISEHNRLYWYRQTLGQGPEFLTYFQNEAQLEKSRLLSDRFSAERPKGSFSTLEIQRTEQGDSAMYLCASSLDTYNSPLHFGNGTRLTVT.